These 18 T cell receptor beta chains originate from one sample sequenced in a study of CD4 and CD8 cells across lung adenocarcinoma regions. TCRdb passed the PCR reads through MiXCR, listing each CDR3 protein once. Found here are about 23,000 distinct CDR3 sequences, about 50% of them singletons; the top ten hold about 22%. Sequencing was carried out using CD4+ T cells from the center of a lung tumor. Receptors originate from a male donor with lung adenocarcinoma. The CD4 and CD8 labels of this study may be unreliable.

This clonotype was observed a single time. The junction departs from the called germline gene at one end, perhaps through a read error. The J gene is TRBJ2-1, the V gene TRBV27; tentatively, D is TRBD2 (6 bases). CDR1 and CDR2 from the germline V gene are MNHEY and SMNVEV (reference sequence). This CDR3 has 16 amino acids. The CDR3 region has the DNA TGTGCCTGCACGGCGCTTAGCGGCCGGGCCAAAGATACCCAGTACTTT. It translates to CACTALSGRAKDTQYF.

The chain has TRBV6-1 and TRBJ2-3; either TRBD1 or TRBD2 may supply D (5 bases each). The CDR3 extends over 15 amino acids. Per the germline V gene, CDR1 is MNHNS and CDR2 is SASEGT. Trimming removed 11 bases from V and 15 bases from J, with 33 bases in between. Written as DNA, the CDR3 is TGTGCCCGGGGCCTCCAGGCTGTAATTACAGATACGCTATATTTT. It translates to CARGLQAVITDTLYF.

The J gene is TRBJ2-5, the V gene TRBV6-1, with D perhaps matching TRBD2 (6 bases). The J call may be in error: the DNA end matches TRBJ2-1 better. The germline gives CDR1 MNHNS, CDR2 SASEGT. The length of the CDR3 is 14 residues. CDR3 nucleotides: TGTGGCGGCACGGGGCGGGGAACCAAAAACACGCAGTTCTTC. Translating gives CGGTGRGTKNTQFF.

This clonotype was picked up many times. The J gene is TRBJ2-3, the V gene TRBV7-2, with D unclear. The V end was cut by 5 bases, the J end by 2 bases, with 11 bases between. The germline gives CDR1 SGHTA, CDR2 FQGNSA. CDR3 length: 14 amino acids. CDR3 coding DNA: TGTGCCAGCAGCCCTAGGCGGTTCACAGATACGCAGTATTTT. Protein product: CASSPRRFTDTQYF.

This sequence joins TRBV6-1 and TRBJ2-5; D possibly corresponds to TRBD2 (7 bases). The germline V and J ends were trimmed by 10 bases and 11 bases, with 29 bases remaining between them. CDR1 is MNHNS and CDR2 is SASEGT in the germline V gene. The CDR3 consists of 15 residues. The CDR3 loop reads CATGLGGGGQDTQYF. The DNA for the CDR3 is TGTGCCACGGGTCTCGGGGGCGGGGGCCAAGATACGCAGTACTTC.

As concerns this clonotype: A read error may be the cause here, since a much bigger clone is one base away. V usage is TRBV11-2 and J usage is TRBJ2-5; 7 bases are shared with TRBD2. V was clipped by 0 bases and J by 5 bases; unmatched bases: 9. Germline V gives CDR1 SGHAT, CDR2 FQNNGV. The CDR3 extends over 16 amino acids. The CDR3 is CASSLDSTSSVETQYF. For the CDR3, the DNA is TGTGCCAGCAGCTTAGATTCGACTAGCAGTGTGGAGACCCAGTACTTC.

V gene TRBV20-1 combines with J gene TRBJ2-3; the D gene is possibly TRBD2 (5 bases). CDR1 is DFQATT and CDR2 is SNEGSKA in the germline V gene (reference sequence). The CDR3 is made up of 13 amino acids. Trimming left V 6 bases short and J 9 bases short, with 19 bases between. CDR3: CSAGDEGKNTQYF. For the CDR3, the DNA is TGCAGTGCGGGAGACGAGGGCAAAAACACGCAGTATTTT.

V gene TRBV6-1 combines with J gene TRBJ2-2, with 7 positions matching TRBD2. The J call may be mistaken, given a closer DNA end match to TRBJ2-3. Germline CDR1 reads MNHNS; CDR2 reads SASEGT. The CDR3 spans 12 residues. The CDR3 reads CAGGSNTGEQYF. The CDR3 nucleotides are TGTGCCGGCGGGAGTAACACCGGTGAGCAGTATTTT.

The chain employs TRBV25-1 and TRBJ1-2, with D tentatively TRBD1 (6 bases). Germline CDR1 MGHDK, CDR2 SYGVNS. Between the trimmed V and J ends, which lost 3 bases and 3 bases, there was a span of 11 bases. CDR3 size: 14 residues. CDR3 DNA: TGTGCCAGCAGTGATCCAGGGGCTGACTATGGCTACACCTTC. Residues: CASSDPGADYGYTF.

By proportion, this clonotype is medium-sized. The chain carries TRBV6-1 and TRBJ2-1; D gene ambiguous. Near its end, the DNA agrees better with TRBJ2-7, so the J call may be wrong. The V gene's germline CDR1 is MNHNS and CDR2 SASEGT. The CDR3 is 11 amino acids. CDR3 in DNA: TGTGCCAGCAGTGAGAACTACGAGCAGTACTTC. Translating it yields CASSENYEQYF.

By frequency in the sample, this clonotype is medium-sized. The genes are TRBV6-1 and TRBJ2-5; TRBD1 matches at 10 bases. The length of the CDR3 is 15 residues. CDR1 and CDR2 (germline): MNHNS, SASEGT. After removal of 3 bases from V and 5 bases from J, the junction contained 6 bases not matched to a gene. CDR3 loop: CASSDLTGGTETQYF. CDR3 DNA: TGTGCCAGCAGTGATCTGACAGGGGGCACTGAGACCCAGTACTTC.

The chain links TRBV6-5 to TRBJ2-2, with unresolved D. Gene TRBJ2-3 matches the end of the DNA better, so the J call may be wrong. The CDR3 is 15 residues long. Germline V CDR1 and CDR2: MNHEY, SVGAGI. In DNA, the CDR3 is TGTGCCAGCAGACTCCAGTCCGGAATTCCCGAGACGCAGTATTTT. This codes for CASRLQSGIPETQYF.

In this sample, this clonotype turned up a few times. Written as DNA, the CDR3 is TGCGCCAGCAGCCAAGACAGGGCCAAGGATACGCAGTATTTT. Translated: CASSQDRAKDTQYF. The chain combines TRBV4-1 with TRBJ2-3; D perhaps matches TRBD1 (5 bases). Trimming cost V 0 bases and J 6 bases, with 10 bases left between them. The CDR3 covers 14 residues. From germline, CDR1 is MGHRA and CDR2 YSYEKL.

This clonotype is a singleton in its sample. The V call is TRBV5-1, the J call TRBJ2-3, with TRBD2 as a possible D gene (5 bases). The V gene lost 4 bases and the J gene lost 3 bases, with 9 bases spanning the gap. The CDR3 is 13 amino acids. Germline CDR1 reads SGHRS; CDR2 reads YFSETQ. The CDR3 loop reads CASSQERTDTQYF. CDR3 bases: TGCGCCAGCAGCCAGGAGCGGACAGATACGCAGTATTTT. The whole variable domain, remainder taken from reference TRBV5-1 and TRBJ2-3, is KAGVTQTPRYLIKTRGQQVTLSCSPISGHRSVSWYQQTPGQGLQFLFEYFSETQRNKGNFPGRFSGRQFSNSRSEMNVSTLELGDSALYLCASSQERTDTQYFGPGTRLTVL.

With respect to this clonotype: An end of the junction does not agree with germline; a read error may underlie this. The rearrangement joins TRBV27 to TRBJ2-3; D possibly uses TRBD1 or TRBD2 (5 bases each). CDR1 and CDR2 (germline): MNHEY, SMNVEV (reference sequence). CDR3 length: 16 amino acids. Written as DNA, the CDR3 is TGTGCCAGCGGGTGGCTCGGGGCCCGCGTCACAGAGACGCAGTACTTT. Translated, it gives CASGWLGARVTETQYF.

CDR3 protein: CAIGLQAGSPEEQYF. The CDR3 DNA reads TGTGCCATCGGACTCCAGGCCGGGAGCCCCGAGGAGCAGTATTTT. The V call is TRBV10-3, the J call TRBJ2-2; possible D gene TRBD2, 6 bases. Matching the DNA end better, TRBJ2-3 makes the J call doubtful. The CDR3 runs 15 residues. Germline CDR1 is ENHRY and CDR2 is SYGVKD.

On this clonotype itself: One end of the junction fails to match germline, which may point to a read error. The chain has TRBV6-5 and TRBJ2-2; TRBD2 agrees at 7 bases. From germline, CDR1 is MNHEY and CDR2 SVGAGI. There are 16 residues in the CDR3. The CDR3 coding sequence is TGTGCCAGCAGTTATCAGCTAGCGGTGAGCACAGAGGCGCTGTATTTT. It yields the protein CASSYQLAVSTEALYF.

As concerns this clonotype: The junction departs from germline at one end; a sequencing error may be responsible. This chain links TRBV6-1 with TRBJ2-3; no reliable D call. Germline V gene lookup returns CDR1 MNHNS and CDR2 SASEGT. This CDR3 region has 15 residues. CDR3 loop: CARGLQAGIPEAQFF. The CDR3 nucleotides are TGTGCCAGGGGCCTCCAGGCTGGGATCCCCGAGGCGCAGTTTTTT.